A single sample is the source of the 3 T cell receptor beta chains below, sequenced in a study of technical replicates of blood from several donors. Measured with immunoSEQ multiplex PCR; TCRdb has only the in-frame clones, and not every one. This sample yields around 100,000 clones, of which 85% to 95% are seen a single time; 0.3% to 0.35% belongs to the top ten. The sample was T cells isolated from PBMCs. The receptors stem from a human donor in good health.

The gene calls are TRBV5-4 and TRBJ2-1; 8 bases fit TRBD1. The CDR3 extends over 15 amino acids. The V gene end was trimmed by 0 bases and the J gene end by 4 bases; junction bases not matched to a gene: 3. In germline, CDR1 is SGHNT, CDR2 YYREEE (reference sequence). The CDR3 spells CASSLETGDYNEQFF. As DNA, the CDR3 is TGTGCCAGCAGCTTGGAGACAGGGGATTACAATGAGCAGTTCTTC.

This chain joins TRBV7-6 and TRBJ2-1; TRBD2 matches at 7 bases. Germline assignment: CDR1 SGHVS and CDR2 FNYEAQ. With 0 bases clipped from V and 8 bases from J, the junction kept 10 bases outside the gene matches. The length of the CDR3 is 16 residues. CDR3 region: CASSLAGAGPFYEQFF. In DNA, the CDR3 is TGTGCCAGCAGCTTAGCCGGAGCGGGACCCTTCTATGAGCAGTTCTTC.

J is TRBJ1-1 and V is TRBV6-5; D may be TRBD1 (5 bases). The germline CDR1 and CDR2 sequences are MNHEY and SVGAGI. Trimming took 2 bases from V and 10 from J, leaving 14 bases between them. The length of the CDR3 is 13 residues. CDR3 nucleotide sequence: TGTGCCAGCAGTTACGGGGGAGGACGTAGAGCTTTCTTT. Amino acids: CASSYGGGRRAFF.